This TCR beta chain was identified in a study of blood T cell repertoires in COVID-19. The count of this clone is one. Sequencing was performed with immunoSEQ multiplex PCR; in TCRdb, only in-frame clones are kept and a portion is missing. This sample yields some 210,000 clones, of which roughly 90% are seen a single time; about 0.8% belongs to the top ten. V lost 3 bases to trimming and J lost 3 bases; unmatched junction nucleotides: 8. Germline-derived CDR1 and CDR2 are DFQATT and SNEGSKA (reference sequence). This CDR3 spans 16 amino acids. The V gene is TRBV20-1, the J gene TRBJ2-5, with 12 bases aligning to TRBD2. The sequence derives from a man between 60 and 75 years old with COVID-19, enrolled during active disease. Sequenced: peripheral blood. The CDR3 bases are TGCAGTGCTAGTTCTTGGACTAGCGGGAAAAAAGAGACCCAGTACTTC. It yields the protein CSASSWTSGKKETQYF.